These 16 T cell receptor beta chains were sequenced from one sample in a study of blood T cell repertoires in COVID-19. This table comes from immunoSEQ multiplex PCR, and its TCRdb copy is limited to in-frame clones, with some not included. The data show just over 150,000 clones, 75% to 85% seen once. Source material: peripheral blood. The receptors originated from a woman aged 45-65 years with acute or convalescent COVID-19.

V and J are TRBV4-2 and TRBJ2-7, with D perhaps matching TRBD2 (6 bases). Germline CDR1 and CDR2: LGHNA and YNFKEQ. This CDR3 comprises 17 residues. The V gene lost 3 bases and the J gene lost 2 bases, with 20 bases spanning the gap. CDR3 protein: CASSHTAGGTNPYEQYF. In DNA, the CDR3 is TGTGCCAGCAGCCATACCGCTGGCGGGACGAATCCCTACGAGCAGTACTTC.

The rearrangement uses TRBV3-1 (or the pseudogene TRBV3-2) and TRBJ2-2; TRBD1 aligns across 9 bases. The CDR3 totals 16 residues. Germline CDR1 is LGHDT and CDR2 is YNNKEL (reference sequence). Trimming took 5 bases from V and 3 from J; bases not matched to a gene: 7. The chain's CDR3 is CASSAQRTGDTGELFF. In DNA, the CDR3 is TGTGCCAGCAGCGCACAGAGGACAGGGGACACCGGGGAGCTGTTTTTT.

The chain uses TRBV6-5 and TRBJ2-1, with 7 nucleotides matching TRBD1. Germline CDR1 and CDR2: MNHEY and SVGAGI. Unmatched junction bases numbered 7, after V lost 0 bases and J lost 5 bases. The CDR3 has 16 amino acids. The CDR3 spells CASSYSYTGQHNEQFF. CDR3 coding DNA: TGTGCCAGCAGTTACTCGTATACGGGACAGCACAATGAGCAGTTCTTC.

The chain recombines TRBV3-1 (or the pseudogene TRBV3-2) with TRBJ1-3; 7 bases are a match to TRBD1. CDR1 and CDR2 (germline): LGHDT, YNNKEL (reference sequence). There are 14 residues in the CDR3. Germline trimming cut 4 bases from V and 0 bases from J; bases unmatched to any gene: 0. In DNA, the CDR3 is TGTGCCAGCAGCCGACAGGGCTCTGGAAACACCATATATTTT. It codes for CASSRQGSGNTIYF.

This clone has a single count. V and J are TRBV4-3 and TRBJ2-5; TRBD2 matches at 7 bases. This CDR3 is built from 15 residues. V lost 3 bases to trimming and J lost 5 bases; unmatched junction nucleotides: 9. From germline, CDR1 is LGHNA and CDR2 YSLEER. In nucleotides, the CDR3 is TGCGCCAGCAGCCAGGGCGGACTAGATTGGGAGACCCAGTACTTC. Residues: CASSQGGLDWETQYF.

This clone has only one observation. The gene calls are TRBV29-1 and TRBJ2-3, with D possibly TRBD1 on 5 matching bases. Trimming cost V 7 bases and J 0 bases, with 14 bases left between them. The germline gives CDR1 SQVTM, CDR2 ANQGSEA. The CDR3 has 14 amino acids. The CDR3 DNA follows: TGCAGCGCCCTCGGGCAGGGTAGCACAGATACGCAGTATTTT. Encoded protein: CSALGQGSTDTQYF.

V gene TRBV9 combines with J gene TRBJ2-5; 9 bases align to TRBD2. Looked up from germline, CDR1 is SGDLS and CDR2 is YYNGEE. Trimming removed 3 bases from V and 5 bases from J; junction bases left unmatched: 8. CDR3 size: 15 residues. CDR3: CASSAPGTSSETQYF. The CDR3 region has the DNA TGTGCCAGCAGCGCTCCCGGGACTAGCTCGGAGACCCAGTACTTC.

The rearrangement uses TRBV9 and TRBJ1-2; D remains unclear. Germline V gives CDR1 SGDLS, CDR2 YYNGEE. CDR3 size: 16 residues. V lost 0 bases, J lost 0 bases, and 12 bases lay in between. CDR3 bases: TGTGCCAGCAGCGTAGAATCCCTTGCAGCTAACTATGGCTACACCTTC. Protein: CASSVESLAANYGYTF.

The chain recombines TRBV28 with TRBJ2-2; 7 bases line up with TRBD1. Germline V gives CDR1 MDHEN, CDR2 SYDVKM. V lost 2 bases and J lost 7; bases outside the gene matches: 4. The CDR3 is 14 amino acids. CDR3 DNA sequence: TGTGCCAGCAGTTTACTGGCAGGGGGCGGGGAGCTGTTTTTT. Its translation: CASSLLAGGGELFF.

The chain employs TRBV7-9 and TRBJ2-3; the match to TRBD2 covers 14 bases. Germline V gene data show CDR1 as SEHNR and CDR2 as FQNEAQ (reference sequence). V shed 3 bases, J shed 6 bases, and the junction held 8 bases outside the gene matches. The CDR3 totals 17 residues. The CDR3 coding sequence is TGTGCCAGCAGCTTCTCCGGGACTAGCGGGGGATCCGATACGCAGTATTTT. Amino acids: CASSFSGTSGGSDTQYF.

V and J are TRBV28 and TRBJ1-1; possible D gene TRBD1, 6 bases. CDR3 size: 17 residues. Germline CDR1 is MDHEN and CDR2 is SYDVKM. V was clipped by 4 bases and J by 0 bases, with 18 bases between them. The CDR3 nucleotides are TGTGCCAGCAGTTCACTCAAGACAGGTGGCGTGAACACTGAAGCTTTCTTT. Its protein product is CASSSLKTGGVNTEAFF.

CDR3 region: CASSFTRGPEKLFF. The CDR3, as DNA: TGTGCCAGCAGCTTTACCAGGGGGCCTGAAAAACTGTTTTTT. The chain uses TRBV7-8 and TRBJ1-4, with TRBD1 matching over 8 bases. V was clipped by 3 bases and J by 7 bases; unmatched bases: 4. Germline CDR1 SGHVS, CDR2 FQNEAQ. This CDR3 spans 14 amino acids.

The V call is TRBV7-3, the J call TRBJ2-5; D possibly corresponds to TRBD2 (5 bases). Germline-derived CDR1 and CDR2 are SGHTA and FQGTGA. Between the trimmed V and J ends, which lost 0 bases and 4 bases, there was a span of 12 bases. This CDR3 has 15 residues. This chain's CDR3 is CASSLTGGFGETQYF. Here the CDR3 DNA reads TGTGCCAGCAGCTTAACAGGCGGGTTTGGAGAGACCCAGTACTTC.

The chain links TRBV3-1 (or the pseudogene TRBV3-2) to TRBJ1-5, with a possible D match to TRBD1 (5 bases). Per the germline V gene, CDR1 is LGHDT and CDR2 is YNNKEL (reference sequence). This CDR3 contains 13 residues. The V gene lost 3 bases and the J gene lost 8 bases, with 11 bases spanning the gap. The CDR3 DNA is TGTGCCAGCAGCCACAGGGTGACGGAGCCCCAGCATTTT. The encoded protein is CASSHRVTEPQHF.

The rearrangement uses TRBV6-6 and TRBJ1-2; 12 positions match TRBD1. Per germline, CDR1 MNHNY and CDR2 SVGAGI (reference sequence). The CDR3 extends over 18 amino acids. V was clipped by 7 bases and J by 5 bases; unmatched bases: 17. CDR3 in amino acids: CASTRSPGQGAFWYGYTF. The CDR3 DNA reads as TGTGCCAGCACTCGATCACCGGGACAGGGGGCTTTCTGGTATGGCTACACCTTC.

V and J are TRBV21-1 and TRBJ2-2; the table's D call of TRBD1 was not tested on the DNA. TRBV21-1 is described as a pseudogene. The CDR3 contains 15 residues. The CDR3 loop reads CASSKTAKNTGELFF. In DNA form, the CDR3 reads TGTGCCAGCAGCAAGACAGCCAAGAACACCGGGGAGCTGTTTTTT.